This TCR beta chain was recorded in a study of long-term antiretroviral therapy in people with HIV. Study conclusions and caveats: Clonotypes expanded prior to ART showed repertoire dominance at all sampled time points.

On this clone: The target antigen is unknown.

The junction had 13 bases not matched to a gene; V was cut back by 7 bases and J by 3 bases. Germline-derived CDR1 and CDR2 are SGHRS and YFSETQ. The CDR3 is 16 amino acids. Survey-level resolution applied to immunoSEQ assay v3.0. The data were produced by immunoSEQ multiplex PCR, yet TCRdb's version contains in-frame clones alone and is incomplete. The top ten clones hold roughly 5% of a sample with fewer than 45,000 clones, around 84% of them seen once. This material consisted of unsorted PBMCs, taken roughly 2.8 years before starting antiretroviral therapy. The source of this sequence is a woman aged 25 to 45 with HIV. The chain joins TRBV5-1 to TRBJ2-1, with TRBD2 matching 7 bases. For the CDR3, the DNA is TGCGCCAGCGGAGAGTTTAAAGCGGGGCACTACAATGAGCAGTTCTTC. Translated, it gives CASGEFKAGHYNEQFF.